This TCR beta chain was found in a study of blood T cell repertoires in COVID-19. Study-wide context: Samples came from the United States, Italy and Spain, spanning acute and convalescent COVID-19. T cells, B-cell-depleted T cells, or PBMCs provided the cDNA or gDNA that served as material.

In the original analysis: Amplification of reference gene primers was used by the study to estimate nucleated cell counts. The method was immunoSEQ multiplex PCR; TCRdb's version includes in-frame clones alone and lacks a portion of them. The V and J calls and clone size come from that table; D and trimming were worked out from the DNA. The sample lists 250,000 to 300,000 clones, around nine tenths occurring once. This clone was observed a handful of times. The Seattle patients joined while their infection was active and were tracked longitudinally afterward. Germline-derived CDR1 and CDR2 are SGHDT and YYEEEE. This CDR3 spans 14 amino acids. V lost 4 bases and J 9 bases, leaving 14 bases between the germline ends.

The specimen sequenced was peripheral blood. The TCR was taken from a woman in her 30s with COVID-19, enrolled during active disease. V is TRBV5-6 and J is TRBJ1-6, with no clear D. CDR3 in DNA: TGTGCCAGCAGCCCGGCGGTATCCGGTTCACCCCTCCACTTT. Translation: CASSPAVSGSPLHF.